A selection of T cell receptor beta chains follows, all from one sample in a study of cytomegalovirus exposure and HLA in healthy donors. Profiling relied on immunoSEQ multiplex PCR, and the TCRdb table lists in-frame clones only, not all of them. The table has approximately 250,000 clones, roughly 81% seen once; the top ten hold roughly 0.26%. Sequenced sample: PBMCs. The receptor source for this set is a girl aged 2 to 10 in good health and CMV-seronegative. CDR3s include the opening cysteine and the closing phenylalanine or tryptophan. The D gene is left open where the match is weak. Some rows mark clone size as missing; the rest say once, few, many or name a class of expanded clone.

d_gene	v_gene	len	abundance	j_gene	CDR3aa	CDR3nt
-	TRBV10-3	16	-	TRBJ1-6	CAIKGQGGSSDSPLHF	TGTGCCATCAAGGGTCAGGGCGGTTCGAGCGATTCACCCCTCCACTTT
-	TRBV18	15	-	TRBJ1-2	CASSPGQGTNYGYTF	TGTGCCAGCTCACCGGGCCAGGGTACAAACTATGGCTACACCTTC
-	TRBV4-1	13	-	TRBJ2-3	CASSQDLGDTQYF	TGCGCCAGCAGCCAAGATCTAGGAGATACGCAGTATTTT
-	TRBV15	11	-	TRBJ1-2	CATSSPLGYTF	TGTGCCACCAGCAGCCCTTTGGGCTACACCTTC
-	TRBV12-2	14	-	TRBJ1-5	CARLTGQGNQPQHF	TGTGCAAGACTCACAGGCCAAGGGAATCAGCCCCAGCATTTT
-	TRBV2	14	-	TRBJ2-7	CASSEDGGAYEQYF	TGTGCCAGCAGTGAAGATGGCGGGGCCTACGAGCAGTACTTC
-	TRBV7-9	15	-	TRBJ2-1	CSSSLRLARGNEQFF	TGTTCCAGCAGCTTAAGGCTAGCGAGGGGAAATGAGCAGTTCTTC
TRBD2	TRBV6-6	16	few	TRBJ2-1	CASSHRTSLSYNEQFF	TGTGCCAGCAGTCACAGGACTAGCTTGTCCTACAATGAGCAGTTCTTC
-	TRBV30	11	-	TRBJ2-3	CACSTRLGQYF	TGTGCCTGTTCGACTAGACTAGGGCAGTATTTT
TRBD2	TRBV7-6	15	once	TRBJ2-7	CASSLGTSGSYEQYF	TGTGCCAGCAGCCTAGGGACTAGCGGGAGCTACGAGCAGTACTTC
-	TRBV18	17	-	TRBJ2-2	CASSPKGALLLGQELFF	TGTGCCAGCTCACCCAAAGGGGCACTGCTTCTTGGGCAGGAGCTGTTTTTT
TRBD1	TRBV4-1	15	-	TRBJ2-7	CASSQGTGVNREQYF	TGCGCCAGCAGCCAAGGGACAGGGGTAAATCGGGAGCAGTACTTC
-	TRBV6-5	11	-	TRBJ2-7	CASNYRGEQYF	TGTGCCAGCAACTACCGAGGCGAGCAGTACTTC
TRBD1	TRBV27	16	-	TRBJ2-7	CASSRLGDRGRNEQYF	TGTGCCAGCAGTCGCCTAGGAGACAGGGGGCGTAACGAGCAGTACTTC
TRBD1	TRBV27	16	-	TRBJ1-2	CASASQGVPGFYGYTF	TGTGCCAGCGCCTCGCAGGGGGTGCCCGGTTTCTATGGCTACACCTTC
-	TRBV4-1	16	-	TRBJ1-1	CASSQASRTMNTEAFF	TGCGCCAGCAGCCAAGCTTCGCGGACTATGAACACTGAAGCTTTCTTT
TRBD1	TRBV2	13	-	TRBJ2-3	CARGTGGTDTQYF	TGTGCCAGGGGGACAGGGGGCACAGATACGCAGTATTTT
TRBD1	TRBV20-1	10	-	TRBJ1-2	CSAPRTGSTF	TGCAGTGCTCCCAGGACAGGGTCCACCTTC
TRBD2	TRBV30	13	-	TRBJ2-3	CAWKLAGTDTQYF	TGTGCCTGGAAACTAGCGGGCACAGATACGCAGTATTTT
-	TRBV10-3	15	-	TRBJ2-5	CAISEGGRSGETQYF	TGTGCCATCAGTGAAGGCGGGCGGTCGGGGGAGACCCAGTACTTC
-	TRBV2	20	-	TRBJ2-5	CASSDGLGHQGLQVRETQYF	TGTGCCAGCAGTGACGGCCTCGGCCATCAAGGCCTACAAGTGAGGGAGACCCAGTACTTC
-	TRBV4-1	16	-	TRBJ1-5	CASSQNIGEARQPQHF	TGCGCCAGCAGTCAAAACATAGGGGAGGCTAGACAGCCCCAGCATTTT
TRBD1	TRBV19	15	-	TRBJ2-7	CASSQPGTGSPEQYF	TGTGCCAGTAGTCAACCCGGGACAGGGTCCCCCGAGCAGTACTTC
TRBD2	TRBV5-4	16	-	TRBJ2-7	CASSLGVAGGSYEQYF	TGTGCCAGCAGCTTGGGCGTAGCGGGAGGATCCTACGAGCAGTACTTC
-	TRBV2	13	-	TRBJ2-7	CATTSQSSYEQYF	TGTGCCACCACCTCACAGAGCTCCTACGAGCAGTACTTC
-	TRBV5-4	14	-	TRBJ1-6	CASSFSRQYSPLHF	TGTGCCAGCAGCTTCAGTCGACAGTATTCACCCCTCCACTTT
TRBD2	TRBV11-2	17	-	TRBJ2-7	CASSRTSGGPYSYEQYF	TGTGCCAGCAGCCGGACTAGCGGGGGGCCCTACTCCTACGAGCAGTACTTC
TRBD2	TRBV9	16	-	TRBJ2-2	CASSVAAGGFTGELFF	TGTGCCAGCAGCGTAGCAGCGGGGGGTTTCACCGGGGAGCTGTTTTTT
TRBD2	TRBV7-9	17	-	TRBJ2-5	CASSLVQYMRGDETQYF	TGTGCCAGCAGCTTAGTACAATATATGCGGGGGGACGAGACCCAGTACTTC
-	TRBV5-4	13	-	TRBJ2-3	CASTQTNTDTQYF	TGTGCCAGCACCCAAACAAACACAGATACGCAGTATTTT
-	TRBV27	14	-	TRBJ1-6	CASSLRDSNSPLHF	TGTGCCAGCAGTTTACGCGACAGCAATTCACCCCTCCACTTT
-	TRBV2	13	-	TRBJ2-7	CASSGTVPYEQYF	TGTGCCAGCAGTGGGACAGTCCCTTACGAGCAGTACTTC
-	TRBV11-2	15	-	TRBJ2-7	CASSSTATGTYEQYF	TGTGCCAGCAGCTCCACCGCGACAGGTACCTACGAGCAGTACTTC
TRBD2	TRBV6-5	15	-	TRBJ2-5	CASSQSGLAYETQYF	TGTGCCAGCAGTCAATCGGGACTAGCGTACGAGACCCAGTACTTC
TRBD2	TRBV4-1	18	-	TRBJ2-1	CASSQADFLGTNYNEQFF	TGCGCCAGCAGCCAAGCCGACTTTTTGGGGACTAACTACAATGAGCAGTTCTTC
-	TRBV7-9	17	-	TRBJ2-5	CASSLVDRSWGEETQYF	TGTGCCAGCAGCTTAGTTGACCGGTCTTGGGGGGAAGAGACCCAGTACTTC
-	TRBV21-1	12	-	TRBJ2-7	CASSTDRDKEYF	TGCGCCAGCAGCACTGACCGGGACAAAGAGTACTTC
TRBD2	TRBV29-1	14	-	TRBJ2-3	CSVRTSGKTDTQYF	TGCAGCGTCCGGACTAGCGGGAAAACAGATACGCAGTATTTT
TRBD2	TRBV6-5	14	-	TRBJ2-7	CASSVTSGSYEQYF	TGTGCCAGCAGCGTGACTAGCGGGAGCTACGAGCAGTACTTC
TRBD2	TRBV5-1	15	-	TRBJ2-1	CASTLLAGVYNEQFF	TGCGCCAGCACCTTACTAGCGGGAGTCTACAATGAGCAGTTCTTC
TRBD1	TRBV4-1	16	-	TRBJ2-1	CASSQVPGQGYNEQFF	TGCGCCAGCAGCCAAGTACCGGGACAGGGCTACAATGAGCAGTTCTTC
-	TRBV28	15	-	TRBJ1-4	CASSLIFQVNEKLFF	TGTGCCAGCAGTTTAATTTTCCAGGTTAATGAAAAACTGTTTTTT
-	TRBV5-1	15	-	TRBJ2-3	CASSLGQGLTDTQYF	TGCGCCAGCAGCTTGGGACAGGGACTCACAGATACGCAGTATTTT
-	TRBV2	17	-	TRBJ2-4	CASSELLAYLAKNIQYF	TGTGCCAGCAGTGAATTGTTGGCTTATCTAGCCAAAAACATTCAGTACTTC
-	TRBV6-5	14	-	TRBJ1-2	CASGETQGPYGYTF	TGTGCCAGCGGGGAAACTCAGGGGCCCTACGGCTACACCTTC
-	TRBV29-1	14	-	TRBJ2-3	CSVGRRQSTDTQYF	TGCAGCGTTGGGCGTAGACAAAGCACAGATACGCAGTATTTT
-	TRBV7-8	18	-	TRBJ2-7	CASSLIPHGGPLTYEQYF	TGTGCCAGCAGCTTAATCCCCCACGGAGGGCCTCTAACCTACGAGCAGTACTTC
TRBD2	TRBV5-1	16	-	TRBJ2-3	CASSPSGAQRTDTQYF	TGCGCCAGCAGTCCTAGCGGGGCTCAACGCACAGATACGCAGTATTTT
-	TRBV4-2	14	-	TRBJ2-3	CASSQGTSTDTQYF	TGTGCCAGCAGCCAGGGGACTAGCACAGATACGCAGTATTTT
-	TRBV5-4	12	-	TRBJ1-4	CASSFQGEKLFF	TGTGCCAGCAGCTTCCAGGGTGAAAAACTGTTTTTT
-	TRBV6-4	15	once	TRBJ2-1	CASSDSGSSYNEQFF	TGTGCCAGCAGTGACTCCGGGAGCTCCTACAATGAGCAGTTCTTC
TRBD1	TRBV11-2	14	-	TRBJ1-1	CASSLGQGGTEAFF	TGTGCCAGCAGCTTAGGACAGGGAGGCACTGAAGCTTTCTTT